This TCR beta chain was captured in a study of beta chain features in type 1 diabetes. In the study overall: The patients were much like the healthy donors in age, gender and cell yields.

This clone showed up just a few times. Germline V gene sequence: CDR1 SGHAT, CDR2 FQNNGV. The V end lost 3 bases, the J end lost 4 bases, and 13 bases lay between the germline ends. This CDR3 is 15 amino acids long. Every bit of the isolated RNA underwent reverse transcription, so sequencing read expressed TCRB transcripts. Samples of naive, central memory and regulatory T cells yielded a mean of approximately 3.7 million reads. TCRdb's copy holds only in-frame clones and misses some; the assay was immunoSEQ multiplex PCR. The sample has hundreds of thousands of clones, 6.5% to 10% seen once. The sequenced material came from central memory CD4+ T cells from blood. The clonotype was recovered from a woman under 30 in good health. This chain joins TRBV11-2 and TRBJ2-1; D possibly corresponds to TRBD1 (6 bases). The CDR3 region is CASSLGQEPYNEQFF. DNA of the CDR3: TGTGCCAGCAGCTTGGGACAAGAGCCATACAATGAGCAGTTCTTC.